The rows below give T cell receptor beta chains drawn from one sample of a study of cytomegalovirus exposure and HLA in healthy donors. Profiled with immunoSEQ multiplex PCR; TCRdb holds only in-frame clones, not every one. The sample comprises 100,000 or so clones, under 80% of which are singletons, and 7.5% to 10% rests with the top ten. Input material: PBMCs. These receptors were obtained from a woman between 40 and 50 years old in good health and CMV-seropositive. The CDR3 runs from the conserved cysteine through the conserved F or W. Fields, in order: J gene, V gene, D gene, CDR3 protein, CDR3 DNA. D genes are given only for firm matches.

j_gene: TRBJ1-2
v_gene: TRBV28
d_gene: NA
CDR3aa: CASESGTNYGYTF
CDR3nt: TGTGCCAGCGAATCCGGGACAAATTATGGCTACACCTTC

j_gene: TRBJ1-1
v_gene: TRBV29-1
d_gene: NA
CDR3aa: CSVEARHRDTEAFF
CDR3nt: TGCAGCGTTGAAGCAAGGCACAGGGACACTGAAGCTTTCTTT

j_gene: TRBJ2-7
v_gene: TRBV9
d_gene: NA
CDR3aa: CASSVASTPKVYYEQYF
CDR3nt: TGTGCCAGCAGCGTAGCCTCGACACCGAAAGTATACTACGAGCAGTACTTC

j_gene: TRBJ1-3
v_gene: TRBV7-9
d_gene: NA
CDR3aa: CASSLVGGSSGNTIYF
CDR3nt: TGTGCCAGCAGCTTAGTCGGGGGAAGCTCTGGAAACACCATATATTTT

j_gene: TRBJ1-1
v_gene: TRBV11-2
d_gene: NA
CDR3aa: CASSLVYTEAFF
CDR3nt: TGTGCCAGCAGCTTAGTCTACACTGAAGCTTTCTTT

j_gene: TRBJ2-7
v_gene: TRBV4-3
d_gene: NA
CDR3aa: CASSQDWSGLVGEQYF
CDR3nt: TGCGCCAGCAGCCAAGATTGGTCCGGCCTAGTCGGCGAGCAGTACTTC

j_gene: TRBJ2-7
v_gene: TRBV10-3
d_gene: NA
CDR3aa: CAISEAVESGYEQYF
CDR3nt: TGTGCCATCAGTGAGGCCGTGGAGAGCGGTTACGAGCAGTACTTC

j_gene: TRBJ2-5
v_gene: TRBV5-1
d_gene: TRBD1
CDR3aa: CASSLDLGDRGQGETQYF
CDR3nt: TGCGCCAGCAGCTTGGACCTCGGGGACAGGGGGCAGGGAGAGACCCAGTACTTC

j_gene: TRBJ2-3
v_gene: TRBV5-6
d_gene: TRBD2
CDR3aa: CASSLGLADLQDTQYF
CDR3nt: TGTGCCAGCAGCTTGGGTCTAGCGGACCTTCAAGATACGCAGTATTTT

j_gene: TRBJ2-7
v_gene: TRBV4-1
d_gene: TRBD1
CDR3aa: CASSHQQGTQYEQYF
CDR3nt: TGCGCCAGCAGCCATCAACAGGGGACCCAATACGAGCAGTACTTC

j_gene: TRBJ1-1
v_gene: TRBV28
d_gene: NA
CDR3aa: CASREGLKNTEAFF
CDR3nt: TGTGCCAGCAGGGAGGGCTTGAAGAACACTGAAGCTTTCTTT